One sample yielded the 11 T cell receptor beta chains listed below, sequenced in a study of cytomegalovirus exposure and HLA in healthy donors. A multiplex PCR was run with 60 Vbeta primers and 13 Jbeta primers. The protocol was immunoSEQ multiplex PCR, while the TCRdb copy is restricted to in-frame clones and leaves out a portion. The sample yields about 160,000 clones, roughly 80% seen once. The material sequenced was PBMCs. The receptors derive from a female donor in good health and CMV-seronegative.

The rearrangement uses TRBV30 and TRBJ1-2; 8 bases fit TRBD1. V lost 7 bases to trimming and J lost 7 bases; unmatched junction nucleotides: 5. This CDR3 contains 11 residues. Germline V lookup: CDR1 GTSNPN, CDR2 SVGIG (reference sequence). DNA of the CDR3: TGTGCCTTGAAACAGGGGGGTGGCTACACCTTC. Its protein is CALKQGGGYTF. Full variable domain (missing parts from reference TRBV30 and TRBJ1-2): SQTIHQWPATLVQPVGSPLSLECTVEGTSNPNLYWYRQAAGRGLQLLFYSVGIGQISSEVPQNLSASRPQDRQFILSSKKLLLSDSGFYLCALKQGGGYTFGSGTRLTVV.

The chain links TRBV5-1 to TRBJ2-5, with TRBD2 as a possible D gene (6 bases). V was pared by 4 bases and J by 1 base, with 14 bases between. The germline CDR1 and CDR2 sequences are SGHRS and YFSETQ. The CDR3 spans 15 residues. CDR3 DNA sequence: TGCGCCAGCAGCAGTACGATGACTAGCCAAGAGACCCAGTACTTC. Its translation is CASSSTMTSQETQYF.

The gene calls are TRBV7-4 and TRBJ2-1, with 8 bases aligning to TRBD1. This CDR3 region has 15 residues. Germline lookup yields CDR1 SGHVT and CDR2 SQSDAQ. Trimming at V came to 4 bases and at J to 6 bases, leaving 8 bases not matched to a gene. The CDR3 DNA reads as TGTGCCAGCAGCTCCGACAGGGGAGGCCCCAATGAGCAGTTCTTC. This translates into CASSSDRGGPNEQFF.

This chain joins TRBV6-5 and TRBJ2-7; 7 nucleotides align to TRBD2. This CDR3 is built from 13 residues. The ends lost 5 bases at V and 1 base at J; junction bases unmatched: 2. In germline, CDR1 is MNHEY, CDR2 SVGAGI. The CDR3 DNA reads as TGTGCCAGCAGTGCTAGCGGTTCCTACGAGCAGTACTTC. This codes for CASSASGSYEQYF.

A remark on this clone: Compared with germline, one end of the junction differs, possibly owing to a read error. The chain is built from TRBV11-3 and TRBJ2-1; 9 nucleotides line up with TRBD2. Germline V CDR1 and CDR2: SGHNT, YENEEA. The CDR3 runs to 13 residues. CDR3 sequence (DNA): TGTGCCAGCAGCTTAGGCGGGAGGGGGGTTGCGATCTTC. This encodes CASSLGGRGVAIF.

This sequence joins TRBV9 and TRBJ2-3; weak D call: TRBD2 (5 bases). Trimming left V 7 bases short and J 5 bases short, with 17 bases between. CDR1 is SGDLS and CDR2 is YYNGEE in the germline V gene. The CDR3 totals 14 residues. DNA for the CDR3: TGTGCCAGCGGGGTACGGGGAGAGAAAGATACGCAGTATTTT. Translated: CASGVRGEKDTQYF.

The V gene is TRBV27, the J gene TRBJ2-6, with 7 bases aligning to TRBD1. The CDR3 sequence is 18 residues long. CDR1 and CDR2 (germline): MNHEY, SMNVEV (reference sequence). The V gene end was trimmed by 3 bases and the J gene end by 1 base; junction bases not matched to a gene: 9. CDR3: CASSFVTGRLSGANVLTF. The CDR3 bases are TGTGCCAGCAGTTTCGTGACAGGGAGATTATCTGGGGCCAACGTCCTGACTTTC.

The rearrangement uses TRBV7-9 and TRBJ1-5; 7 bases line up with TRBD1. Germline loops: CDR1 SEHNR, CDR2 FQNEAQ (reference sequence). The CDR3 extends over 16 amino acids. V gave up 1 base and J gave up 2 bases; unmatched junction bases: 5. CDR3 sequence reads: CASSLGDSQGNQPQHF. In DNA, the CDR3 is TGTGCCAGCAGCTTAGGGGACAGCCAAGGCAATCAGCCCCAGCATTTT.

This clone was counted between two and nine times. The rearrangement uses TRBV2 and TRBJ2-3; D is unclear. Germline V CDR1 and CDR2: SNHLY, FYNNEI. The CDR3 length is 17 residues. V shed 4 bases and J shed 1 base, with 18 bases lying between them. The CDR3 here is CASSGLADKIGTDTQYF. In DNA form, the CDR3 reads TGTGCCAGCAGTGGTTTGGCAGACAAGATAGGCACAGATACGCAGTATTTT.

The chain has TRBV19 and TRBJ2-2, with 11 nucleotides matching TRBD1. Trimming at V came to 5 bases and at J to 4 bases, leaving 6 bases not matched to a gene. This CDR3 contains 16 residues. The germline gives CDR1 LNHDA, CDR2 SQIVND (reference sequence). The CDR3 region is CASSAGQGAGTGELFF. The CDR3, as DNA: TGTGCCAGTAGTGCTGGACAGGGGGCGGGCACCGGGGAGCTGTTTTTT.

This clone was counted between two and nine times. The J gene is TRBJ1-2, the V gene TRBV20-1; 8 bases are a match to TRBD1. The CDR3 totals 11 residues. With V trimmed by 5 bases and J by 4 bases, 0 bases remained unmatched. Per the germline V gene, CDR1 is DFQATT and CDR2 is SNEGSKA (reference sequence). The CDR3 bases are TGCAGTGCTGGGACAGGCTATGGCTACACCTTC. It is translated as CSAGTGYGYTF.